These 20 T cell receptor beta chains share one sample of origin, sequenced in a study of cytomegalovirus exposure and HLA in healthy donors. PCR amplification relied on 60 Vbeta primers (plus 13 Jbeta primers). The method was immunoSEQ multiplex PCR; TCRdb's version includes in-frame clones alone and lacks a portion of them. The sample has tens of thousands of clones. Sequencing input: PBMCs. These receptors were collected from a man aged 25-40 years in good health and CMV-seropositive.

As regards this clone: One junction end disagrees with the germline gene, perhaps due to a read error. The same CDR3 also results from other DNA sequences found in this sample. CDR3 sequence reads: CASSLFQGNSPLHF. The CDR3 DNA reads TGTGCCAGCAGCTTATTCCAGGGGAATTCACCCCTACACTTT. The J gene is TRBJ1-6, the V gene TRBV7-3; possibly TRBD1 for D (6 bases). Germline CDR1 reads SGHTA; CDR2 reads FQGTGA. There are 14 residues in the CDR3.

The chain uses TRBV14 and TRBJ1-2, with D uncertain. CDR1 and CDR2 (germline): SGHDN, FVKESK. The CDR3 is 15 residues long. V shed 1 base and J shed 3 bases, with 12 bases lying between them. Here the CDR3 DNA reads TGTGCCAGCAGCCAAGTTGACGGGTTGGACTATGGCTACACCTTC. Its protein is CASSQVDGLDYGYTF.

The rearrangement uses TRBV7-6 and TRBJ1-1; D gene uncertain. The CDR3 consists of 13 residues. Trimming took 6 bases from V and 4 from J, leaving 12 bases between them. The V gene's germline CDR1 is SGHVS and CDR2 FNYEAQ. DNA of the CDR3: TGTGCCAGCAGGAGGGAGGTCGGCACTGAAGCTTTCTTT. It is translated as CASRREVGTEAFF.

CDR3 bases: TGTGCCTGGAGTAATCCTACCAGGGATTACGAGCAGTACTTC. This gives the protein CAWSNPTRDYEQYF. The V gene is TRBV30, the J gene TRBJ2-7; a possible D gene is TRBD1 (5 bases). V was cut by 2 bases and J by 4 bases, with 15 bases left in between. CDR3 size: 14 residues. CDR1 is GTSNPN, CDR2 SVGIG, per germline (reference sequence).

Regarding this clone: The junction departs from the called germline gene at one end, perhaps through a read error. The chain combines TRBV7-7 with TRBJ2-5, with 7 bases fitting TRBD1. The germline V gene encodes CDR1 SSHAT and CDR2 FNYEAQ (reference sequence). The CDR3 length is 14 residues. For the CDR3, the DNA is TGTGCTAGCAGCTTCCGGGACAGCCAAGAGACCCAGTACTTC. Translation gives CASSFRDSQETQYF.

The rearrangement joins TRBV5-1 to TRBJ2-5, with a tentative D call TRBD2 (5 bases). The CDR3 totals 14 residues. V gave up 6 bases and J gave up 10 bases, with 22 bases separating them. Per germline, CDR1 SGHRS and CDR2 YFSETQ. The CDR3 DNA sequence: TGCGCCAGCAACCAGGACTCAACTCGATGGGACCAGTACTTC. Translation gives CASNQDSTRWDQYF.

The genes are TRBV10-3 and TRBJ1-5; D is undetermined. The CDR3 spans 14 residues. From germline, CDR1 is ENHRY and CDR2 SYGVKD. The V end lost 3 bases, the J end lost 0 bases, and 6 bases lay between the germline ends. The CDR3 loop reads CAISDRPSNQPQHF. DNA for the CDR3: TGTGCCATCAGTGACAGGCCTAGCAATCAGCCCCAGCATTTT.

The rearrangement uses TRBV10-3 and TRBJ2-1, with 10 nucleotides matching TRBD2. V shed 3 bases, J shed 7 bases, and the junction held 12 bases outside the gene matches. This CDR3 contains 17 residues. Per germline, CDR1 ENHRY and CDR2 SYGVKD. CDR3 coding DNA: TGTGCCATCAGTGATTTCAAGCGGGGGGGCCTCGGTAATGAGCAGTTCTTC. This encodes CAISDFKRGGLGNEQFF.

The chain combines TRBV14 with TRBJ2-5; 12 nucleotides agree with TRBD2. Germline V gene data show CDR1 as SGHDN and CDR2 as FVKESK. The CDR3 runs to 20 residues. With V trimmed by 0 bases and J by 1 base, 12 bases remained unmatched. CDR3 sequence reads: CASSQDTWRLAGDLQETQYF. DNA of the CDR3: TGTGCCAGCAGCCAAGATACCTGGCGACTAGCGGGAGACCTCCAAGAGACCCAGTACTTC.

The chain is built from TRBV6-5 and TRBJ2-7, with D possibly matching TRBD2 (6 bases). In germline, CDR1 is MNHEY, CDR2 SVGAGI. Between the trimmed V and J ends, which lost 2 bases and 3 bases, there was a span of 14 bases. The CDR3 runs 15 residues. CDR3 sequence reads: CASSYEGTHIYEQYF. CDR3 DNA: TGTGCCAGCAGTTACGAAGGGACTCACATCTACGAGCAGTACTTC.

The rearrangement links TRBV19 to TRBJ1-1; weak D call: TRBD1 (5 bases). CDR3 size: 15 residues. The V gene lost 7 bases and the J gene lost 4 bases, with 19 bases spanning the gap. Germline V gene sequence: CDR1 LNHDA, CDR2 SQIVND (reference sequence). This CDR3 reads CASTPPRGRVTEAFF. Here the CDR3 DNA reads TGTGCCAGTACTCCCCCTCGGGGGAGGGTCACTGAAGCTTTCTTT.

V gene TRBV18 combines with J gene TRBJ1-4; 7 bases map to TRBD1. The ends lost 4 bases at V and 7 bases at J; junction bases unmatched: 9. Per the germline V gene, CDR1 is KGHSH and CDR2 is LQKENI. The CDR3 totals 15 residues. CDR3 nucleotides: TGTGCCAGCTCACTTATGGAGGGGGCAGGTGAAAAACTGTTTTTT. It yields the protein CASSLMEGAGEKLFF. Using reference TRBV18 and TRBJ1-4 for the parts outside the CDR3, the full variable domain is NAGVMQNPRHLVRRRGQEARLRCSPMKGHSHVYWYRQLPEEGLKFMVYLQKENIIDESGMPKERFSAEFPKEGPSILRIQQVVRGDSAAYFCASSLMEGAGEKLFFGSGTQLSVL.

The genes are TRBV30 and TRBJ2-5, with a tentative D call TRBD1 (5 bases). V was shortened by 2 bases and J by 0 bases, with 10 bases between the two germline ends. Germline assignment: CDR1 GTSNPN and CDR2 SVGIG (reference sequence). The CDR3 extends over 14 amino acids. DNA of the CDR3: TGTGCCTGGAGTCCAGGGCCCCACCAAGAGACCCAGTACTTC. Encoded protein: CAWSPGPHQETQYF.

J is TRBJ2-7 and V is TRBV6-1; possibly TRBD2 for D (6 bases). The CDR3 has 11 residues. The ends were cut back, 8 bases at V and 7 bases at J, with 12 bases in the middle. Looked up from germline, CDR1 is MNHNS and CDR2 is SASEGT. CDR3 bases: TGTGCCAGCTCGGGAGAAGGGGAGCAGTACTTC. Protein sequence: CASSGEGEQYF.

V gene TRBV28 combines with J gene TRBJ2-4, with D maybe TRBD2 (6 bases). The germline V gene encodes CDR1 MDHEN and CDR2 SYDVKM. V lost 6 bases, J lost 0 bases, and 15 bases lay in between. The CDR3 extends over 16 amino acids. The CDR3 sequence: CASSRLVRIAKNIQYF. The CDR3 DNA reads as TGTGCCAGCAGCAGACTAGTTCGTATAGCCAAAAACATTCAGTACTTC. The entire variable domain, with the rest obtained from reference TRBV28 and TRBJ2-4, is as follows: DVKVTQSSRYLVKRTGEKVFLECVQDMDHENMFWYRQDPGLGLRLIYFSYDVKMKEKGDIPEGYSVSREKKERFSLILESASTNQTSMYLCASSRLVRIAKNIQYFGAGTRLSVL.

The rearrangement links TRBV19 to TRBJ2-5; the match to TRBD2 covers 7 bases. This CDR3 has 14 residues. Germline assignment: CDR1 LNHDA and CDR2 SQIVND (reference sequence). V lost 5 bases, J lost 2 bases, and 5 bases stayed unmatched. CDR3 coding DNA: TGTGCCAGTAGTCCCATGGGGGGGCAAGAGACCCAGTACTTC. Translated: CASSPMGGQETQYF.

The rearrangement joins TRBV30 to TRBJ2-1; TRBD2 might be the D (5 bases). With 1 base removed from V and 6 bases from J, the gap between germline ends came to 10 bases. The germline V gene has CDR1 GTSNPN and CDR2 SVGIG (reference sequence). This CDR3 spans 13 amino acids. The CDR3 DNA follows: TGTGCCTGGAGTGCGGGGAACCTCAATGAGCAGTTCTTC. Protein sequence: CAWSAGNLNEQFF.

Concerning this clone: Additional DNA sequences in this sample encode the identical CDR3. The V call is TRBV6-5, the J call TRBJ2-7, with D possibly matching TRBD1 (5 bases). The V and J ends lost 4 bases and 2 bases respectively, with 15 bases between them. The CDR3 totals 15 residues. Germline CDR1 MNHEY, CDR2 SVGAGI. This chain's CDR3 is CASSSGALGAYEQYF. CDR3 DNA: TGTGCCAGCAGTTCTGGGGCCCTTGGCGCCTACGAGCAGTACTTC.

About this clone itself: The junction departs from the called germline gene at one end, perhaps through a read error. This chain links TRBV6-1 with TRBJ1-1; D unresolved. Germline values: CDR1 MNHNS, CDR2 SASEGT. The CDR3 sequence is 13 residues long. Here the CDR3 reads CASRKTEWTEDFF. CDR3 nucleotide sequence: TGTGCCAGCAGAAAAACGGAGTGGACTGAAGATTTCTTT.

The chain links TRBV19 to TRBJ1-2; D may be TRBD1 (6 bases). This CDR3 region has 14 residues. Germline V lookup: CDR1 LNHDA, CDR2 SQIVND (reference sequence). Deletions cut 6 bases from V and 1 base from J, with 12 bases between. The CDR3 loop reads CASSPGGHNYGYTF. For the CDR3, the DNA is TGTGCCAGTAGCCCCGGGGGGCATAACTATGGCTACACCTTC.